This T cell receptor (beta chain) was captured in a study of T cell responses to AZD1222 COVID-19 vaccine (TCRdb year 2021). At the level of the whole study: TCR sequencing covered fewer than 250 trial participants: approximately 200 given two doses of AZD1222 and 26 given two doses of MenACWY control vaccine. Trial participants were enrolled by age into subgroups of 18-55, 56-69 and 70-plus years, and around 140, 26 and 57 TCR-sequenced participants, respectively, were included in these subgroups.

Interpreted using the paper, the time point label stands for: baseline before first vaccination. Explained via the paper, the treatment or condition label denotes: meningococcal conjugate vaccine given as trial control. The vaccinee samples were drawn from two UK trials, COV001 and COV002, one of which was a single-blind randomized controlled phase 2/3 trial testing AZD1222 (ChAdOx1 nCoV-19) in healthy adults. For TCRbeta chain sequencing, PBMC samples from trial participants were taken at day 0 and at day 28 after the second dose. The CDR3 regions of human TCRbeta chains were subjected to immunosequencing. The study's own analysis went as follows. Repertoire TCRs were checked for matches against a reference library of SARS-CoV-2-specific TCRs that had been generated using the MIRA antigen-specificity platform. Breadth was defined as the fraction of unique TCRs that were SARS-CoV-2-associated. Depth was defined as the fraction of total T cells that were SARS-CoV-2-associated. Using the MIRA data, every spike-specific TCR was mapped to the spike region that the TCR reacted to and assigned to either a CD4 or a CD8 class. Log10-transformed breadth and depth values were compared by one-way ANOVA with Sidak's multiple comparisons tests. TCRdb mirrors the immuneACCESS table, restricted to in-frame sequences. Some clones are absent from its copies; in checked studies, under half trace to an unresolved V gene, and the reason for the others is unknown. V, J and clone size are those of that table, while D and trimming were read from the DNA. In this sample the table shows 100,000 to 150,000 clones, about 90% of which occur a single time. About 4.2% of the sample goes to the ten largest clones.

V gives up 0 bases and J gives up 1 base, and the segment between their germline ends measures 9 bases. From the cysteine through the phenylalanine, the CDR3 covers 15 amino acids. Of all the DNA, just the CDR3 is kept, 45 bases in frame from base 1. In the germline V gene, CDR1 corresponds to MNHEY and CDR2 to SVGAGI. On the study overall, not on this receptor specifically: Because no samples from the day 14 peak response were available, repertoires could be characterized only after the peak T cell response. Participants were mostly white British, with more females than males. The authors suggested clonal diversity may have been underestimated. After two AZD1222 doses, both the breadth and the depth of spike-specific TCRs were significantly higher than at day 0 and than in MenACWY recipients. Vaccine-associated CD4 TCRs spanned the whole spike protein, with dominant responses in regions 160-218 and 743-854. Only five to seven AZD1222 recipients were SARS-CoV-2 seropositive at baseline, limiting conclusions about previously exposed vaccinees. In the small 56-69-year group, the increase in depth fell short of significance, most likely because of low power. Epitopes outside the regions mutated in the B.1.351 and B.1.1.7 variants were reportedly recognized by nearly half of the unique spike-specific TCRs.

In regard to this clone: Its antigen is not yet known. Qualities for individual bases were not recorded, and no much larger clone is one base off.

This sample comprised peripheral blood, obtained on day 0 of MenACWY control vaccination. The chain is encoded by TRBV6-5 joined to TRBJ1-1; the D gene lacks a confident call. The clonotype originates from an adult in good health. The CDR3 reads CASSYSRYGNTEAFF. The DNA sequence follows: TGTGCCAGCAGTTACTCCAGGTATGGGAACACTGAAGCTTTCTTT.